Listed below are T cell receptor beta chains from one sample, sequenced in a study of shared clonotypes between healthy human individuals. TCRdb's table, derived via immunoSEQ multiplex PCR, lists solely in-frame clones and lacks some. The data contain about 2.4 million clones, under 95% of them singletons. Specimen: naive CD4+ T cells from PBMCs. The source is a man between 18 and 29 years old in good health. Some clones in this sample may be carry-over from other donors' samples. CDR3s include the opening cysteine and the closing phenylalanine or tryptophan. Fields, in order: J gene, D gene, V gene, clone size, CDR3 DNA, CDR3 protein. D genes are given only for firm matches. Clone size is not always given. Where it is, it says once, few, many or a class for expanded clones.

J: TRBJ1-2; D: TRBD1; V: TRBV9; size: .; DNA: TGTGCCAGCAGCGTGGCAGGGGGGAGTTATGGCTACACCTTC; CDR3: CASSVAGGSYGYTF
J: TRBJ1-1; D: TRBD1; V: TRBV6-6; size: .; DNA: TGTGCCAGCAGTAAAAGACAGGGTAGAGCTGAAGCTTTCTTT; CDR3: CASSKRQGRAEAFF
J: TRBJ2-4; D: TRBD1; V: TRBV28; size: .; DNA: TGTGCCAGCAGACCCACCCAGGGGGCACAAGAGGGGAACATTCAGTACTTC; CDR3: CASRPTQGAQEGNIQYF
J: TRBJ2-2; D: .; V: TRBV6-4; size: .; DNA: TGTGCCAGCAGGCGGGGGAACACCGGGGAGCTGTTTTTT; CDR3: CASRRGNTGELFF
J: TRBJ2-7; D: TRBD1; V: TRBV5-1; size: .; DNA: TGCGCCAGCAGCGCCGCCGGGACAGAGACCTACGAGCAGTACTTC; CDR3: CASSAAGTETYEQYF
J: TRBJ2-7; D: .; V: TRBV7-9; size: .; DNA: TGTGCCAGCAGCCCGACATTCGGGCGACACTACGAGCAGTACTTC; CDR3: CASSPTFGRHYEQYF
J: TRBJ2-1; D: TRBD2; V: TRBV15; size: .; DNA: TGTGCCACCAGCAGAGGGACTAGCGGCACCTACAATGAGCAGTTCTTC; CDR3: CATSRGTSGTYNEQFF
J: TRBJ2-3; D: .; V: TRBV5-1; size: .; DNA: TGCGCCAGCAGCCCAACCCCGGAACAGGGGAGGACAGATACGCAGTATTTT; CDR3: CASSPTPEQGRTDTQYF
J: TRBJ2-1; D: TRBD2; V: TRBV5-1; size: .; DNA: TGCGCCAGCAGCTCTCGACTAGCGGGAGGGGACAATGAGCAGTTCTTC; CDR3: CASSSRLAGGDNEQFF
J: TRBJ2-7; D: .; V: TRBV5-1; size: .; DNA: TGCGCCAGCAGCTCAACCTTATACGAGCAGTACTTC; CDR3: CASSSTLYEQYF
J: TRBJ1-5; D: .; V: TRBV19; size: .; DNA: TGTGCCAGTAGTATAGACTGGCAGGGGTTTAGCAATCAGCCCCAGCATTTT; CDR3: CASSIDWQGFSNQPQHF
J: TRBJ2-7; D: .; V: TRBV10-3; size: once; DNA: TGTGCCATCAGTGGACAGGCGTACGAGCAGTACTTC; CDR3: CAISGQAYEQYF
J: TRBJ2-7; D: TRBD2; V: TRBV7-6; size: .; DNA: TGTGCCAGCAGCCCCCGGGAGGGGCTTAGCGAGCAGTACTTC; CDR3: CASSPREGLSEQYF
J: TRBJ2-7; D: .; V: TRBV28; size: .; DNA: TGTGCCAGCAGCTACCGCCGGGTTGGTTCCTACGAGCAGTACTTC; CDR3: CASSYRRVGSYEQYF
J: TRBJ1-2; D: .; V: TRBV28; size: .; DNA: TGTGCCAGCAATACCCAGGGTTCGATCTATGGCTACACCTTC; CDR3: CASNTQGSIYGYTF
J: TRBJ1-4; D: .; V: TRBV27; size: .; DNA: TGTGCCAGCAGTTCAGTTTTCGGGGGGCGGGATGAAAAACTGTTTTTT; CDR3: CASSSVFGGRDEKLFF